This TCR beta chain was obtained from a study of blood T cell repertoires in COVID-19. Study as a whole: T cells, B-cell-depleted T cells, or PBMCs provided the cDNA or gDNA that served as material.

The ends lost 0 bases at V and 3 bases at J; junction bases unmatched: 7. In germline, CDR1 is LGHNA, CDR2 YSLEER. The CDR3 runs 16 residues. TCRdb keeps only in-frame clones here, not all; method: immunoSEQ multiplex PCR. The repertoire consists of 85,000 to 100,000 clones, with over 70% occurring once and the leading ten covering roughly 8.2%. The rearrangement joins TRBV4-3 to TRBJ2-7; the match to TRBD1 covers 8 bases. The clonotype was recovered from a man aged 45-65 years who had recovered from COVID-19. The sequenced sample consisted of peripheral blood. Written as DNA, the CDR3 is TGCGCCAGCAGCCAAGATATTGGGACAGGCGACTACGAGCAGTACTTC. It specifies CASSQDIGTGDYEQYF.